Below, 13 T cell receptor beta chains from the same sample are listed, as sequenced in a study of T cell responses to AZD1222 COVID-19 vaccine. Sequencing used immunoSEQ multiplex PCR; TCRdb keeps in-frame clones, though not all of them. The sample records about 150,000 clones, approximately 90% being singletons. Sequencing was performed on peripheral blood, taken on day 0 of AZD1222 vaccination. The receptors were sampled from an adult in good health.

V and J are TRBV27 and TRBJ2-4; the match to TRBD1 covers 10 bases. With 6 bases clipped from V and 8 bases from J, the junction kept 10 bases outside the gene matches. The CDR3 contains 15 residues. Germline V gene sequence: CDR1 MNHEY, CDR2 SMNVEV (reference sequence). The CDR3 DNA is TGTGCCAGCAGGGGAGGACAGGGGGTTTTTCACATTCAGTACTTC. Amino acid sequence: CASRGGQGVFHIQYF.

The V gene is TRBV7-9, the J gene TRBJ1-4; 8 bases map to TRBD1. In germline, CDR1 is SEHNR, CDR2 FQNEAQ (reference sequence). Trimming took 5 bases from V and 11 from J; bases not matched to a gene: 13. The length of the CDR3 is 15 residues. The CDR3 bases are TGTGCCAGCAGCCCAGGGGGGCAGGGGGCGTCGAAACTGTTTTTT. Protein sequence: CASSPGGQGASKLFF.

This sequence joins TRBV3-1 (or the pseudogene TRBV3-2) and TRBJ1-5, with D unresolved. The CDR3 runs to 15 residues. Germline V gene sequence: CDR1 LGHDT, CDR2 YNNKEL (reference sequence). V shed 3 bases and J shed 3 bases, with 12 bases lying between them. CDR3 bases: TGTGCCAGCAGCCAGAACCCGGGTCTCAATCAGCCCCAGCATTTT. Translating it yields CASSQNPGLNQPQHF.

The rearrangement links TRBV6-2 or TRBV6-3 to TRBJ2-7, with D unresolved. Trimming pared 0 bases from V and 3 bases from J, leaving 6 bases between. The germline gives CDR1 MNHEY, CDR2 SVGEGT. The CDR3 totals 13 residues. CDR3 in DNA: TGTGCCAGCAGTTACTCCCGGATCTACGAGCAGTACTTC. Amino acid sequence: CASSYSRIYEQYF.

Written as DNA, the CDR3 is TGTGCCAGTAGTCCCCGGACAGTTATGAACACTGAAGCTTTCTTT. Its translation: CASSPRTVMNTEAFF. The V and J genes are TRBV19 and TRBJ1-1; D may be TRBD1 (6 bases). The CDR3 loop spans 15 amino acids. The germline V gene encodes CDR1 LNHDA and CDR2 SQIVND (reference sequence). Trimming left V 5 bases short and J 0 bases short, with 13 bases between.

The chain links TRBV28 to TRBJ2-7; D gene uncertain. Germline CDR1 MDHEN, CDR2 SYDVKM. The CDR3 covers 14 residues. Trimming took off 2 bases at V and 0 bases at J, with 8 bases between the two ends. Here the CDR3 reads CASSLRLSSYEQYF. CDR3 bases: TGTGCCAGCAGTTTAAGGTTAAGCTCCTACGAGCAGTACTTC.

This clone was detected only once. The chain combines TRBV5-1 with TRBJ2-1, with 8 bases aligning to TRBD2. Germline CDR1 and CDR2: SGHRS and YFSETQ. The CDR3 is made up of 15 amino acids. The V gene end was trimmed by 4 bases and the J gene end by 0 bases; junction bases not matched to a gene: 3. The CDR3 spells CASSLSGSSYNEQFF. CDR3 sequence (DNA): TGCGCCAGCAGCCTAAGCGGGAGCTCCTACAATGAGCAGTTCTTC. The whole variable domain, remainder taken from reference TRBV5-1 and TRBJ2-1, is KAGVTQTPRYLIKTRGQQVTLSCSPISGHRSVSWYQQTPGQGLQFLFEYFSETQRNKGNFPGRFSGRQFSNSRSEMNVSTLELGDSALYLCASSLSGSSYNEQFFGPGTRLTVL.

The CDR3 coding sequence is TGTGCCAGTAGCATAACATGGGGGGCTCAGGAAAAACTGTTTTTT. Protein sequence: CASSITWGAQEKLFF. This chain joins TRBV19 and TRBJ1-4; D might be TRBD1 (6 bases). Deletions cut 6 bases from V and 8 bases from J, with 19 bases between. This CDR3 is 15 amino acids long. CDR1 LNHDA and CDR2 SQIVND come from the germline V gene (reference sequence).

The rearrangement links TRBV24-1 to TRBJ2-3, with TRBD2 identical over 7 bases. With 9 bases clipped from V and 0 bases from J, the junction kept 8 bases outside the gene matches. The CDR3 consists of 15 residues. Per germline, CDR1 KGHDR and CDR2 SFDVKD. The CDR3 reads CATRESGASTDTQYF. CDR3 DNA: TGTGCCACCCGGGAGAGCGGGGCTAGCACAGATACGCAGTATTTT.

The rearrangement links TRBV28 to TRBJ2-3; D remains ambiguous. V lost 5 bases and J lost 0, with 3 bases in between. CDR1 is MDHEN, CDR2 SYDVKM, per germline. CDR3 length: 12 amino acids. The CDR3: CASSISTDTQYF. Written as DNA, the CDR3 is TGTGCCAGCAGTATCAGCACAGATACGCAGTATTTT.

The CDR3 coding sequence is TGTGCCAGCAGCTCGGGGGGGAGCTATGGCTACACCTTC. It translates to CASSSGGSYGYTF. The rearrangement uses TRBV11-2 and TRBJ1-2; weak D call: TRBD1 (5 bases). Germline CDR1 and CDR2: SGHAT and FQNNGV. Trimming took off 4 bases at V and 4 bases at J, with 10 bases between the two ends. This CDR3 has 13 residues.

As DNA, the CDR3 is TGCGCCAGCAGGGTCGAAGATGGCACTGAAGCTTTCTTT. It yields the protein CASRVEDGTEAFF. The rearrangement uses TRBV5-1 and TRBJ1-1; D gene uncertain. The CDR3 spans 13 residues. V was clipped by 5 bases and J by 4 bases, with 12 bases between them. Germline V CDR1 and CDR2: SGHRS, YFSETQ.

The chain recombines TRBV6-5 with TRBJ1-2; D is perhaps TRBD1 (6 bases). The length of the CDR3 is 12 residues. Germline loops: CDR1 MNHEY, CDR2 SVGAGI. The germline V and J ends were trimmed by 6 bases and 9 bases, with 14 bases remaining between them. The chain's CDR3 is CASSPWGGRYTF. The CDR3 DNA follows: TGTGCCAGCAGCCCCTGGGGGGGCCGCTACACCTTC.